The 18 T cell receptor beta chains below come from one sample, sequenced in a study of shared clonotypes between healthy human individuals. Profiling relied on immunoSEQ multiplex PCR, and the TCRdb table lists in-frame clones only, not all of them. The table has 850,000 to 1,200,000 clones, under 80% seen once; the top ten hold about 1.5%. Sample: memory CD4+ T cells sorted from blood. Subset given: CD45RA-negative fraction. Every receptor here comes from a man aged 18 to 29 in good health.

About this clone itself: This same CDR3 is encoded by further DNA sequences in the sample. The chain joins TRBV7-2 to TRBJ2-5; D not resolved. This CDR3 has 13 amino acids. Germline CDR1 is SGHTA and CDR2 is FQGNSA. V lost 1 base, J lost 1 base, and 4 bases lay in between. As DNA, the CDR3 is TGTGCCAGCAGCTTAGAGCTCCAAGAGACCCAGTACTTC. Translation: CASSLELQETQYF.

Worth noting for this clone: This sample includes further DNA sequences coding for the same CDR3. This sequence joins TRBV18 and TRBJ2-3, with D hard to call. Germline CDR1 is KGHSH and CDR2 is LQKENI. Trimming cost V 2 bases and J 5 bases, with 2 bases left between them. CDR3 size: 11 residues. CDR3 amino acids: CASSPEDTQYF. The CDR3 nucleotides read TGTGCCAGCTCACCAGAAGATACGCAGTATTTT.

CDR3 DNA: TGTGCCAGCAGTTTAAGTCAGGGGATAGATACGCAGTATTTT. Protein: CASSLSQGIDTQYF. J is TRBJ2-3 and V is TRBV27, with a tentative D call TRBD1 (6 bases). V shed 2 bases and J shed 5 bases, with 11 bases lying between them. CDR3 length: 14 amino acids. Germline CDR1 reads MNHEY; CDR2 reads SMNVEV (reference sequence).

This sequence joins TRBV18 and TRBJ1-1; D possibly corresponds to TRBD1 (5 bases). This CDR3 contains 15 residues. The germline V gene has CDR1 KGHSH and CDR2 LQKENI. V shed 6 bases and J shed 4 bases, with 18 bases lying between them. CDR3: CASSPLGVHGTEAFF. The CDR3 coding sequence is TGTGCCAGCTCTCCGTTGGGGGTCCACGGCACTGAAGCTTTCTTT.

This clone was seen only a few times. Different DNA sequences within this sample yield the same CDR3. The chain couples TRBV10-3 to TRBJ2-1, with D possibly being TRBD2 (6 bases). Germline V gene lookup returns CDR1 ENHRY and CDR2 SYGVKD. Between the trimmed V and J ends, which lost 0 bases and 0 bases, there was a span of 9 bases. The CDR3 contains 16 residues. The CDR3, as DNA: TGTGCCATCAGTGAGTCGGGGGGTAGCTCCTACAATGAGCAGTTCTTC. Its protein is CAISESGGSSYNEQFF.

The chain combines TRBV4-1 with TRBJ2-3; D is possibly TRBD2 (6 bases). This CDR3 has 15 residues. Germline assignment: CDR1 MGHRA and CDR2 YSYEKL. With 0 bases removed from V and 3 bases from J, the gap between germline ends came to 10 bases. CDR3 nucleotide sequence: TGCGCCAGCAGCCAAGAGTGGGGGAGGACAGATACGCAGTATTTT. It codes for CASSQEWGRTDTQYF.

This clone has more than one count but fewer than ten. This chain links TRBV2 with TRBJ2-3; D uncertain. V lost 5 bases, J lost 2 bases, and 17 bases lay in between. The germline V gene has CDR1 SNHLY and CDR2 FYNNEI. The CDR3 is 16 residues long. The CDR3: CASSPTTAFLTDTQYF. CDR3 DNA sequence: TGTGCCAGCAGTCCCACGACTGCTTTCCTCACAGATACGCAGTATTTT.

The chain has TRBV2 and TRBJ2-3; D may be TRBD1 or TRBD2 (5 bases each). Per the germline V gene, CDR1 is SNHLY and CDR2 is FYNNEI. V was shortened by 11 bases and J by 6 bases, with 21 bases between the two germline ends. The CDR3 is made up of 14 amino acids. The CDR3 region is CAYSMGVLSDTQYF. CDR3 bases: TGTGCCTACTCTATGGGGGTTCTCTCGGATACGCAGTATTTT. Combining the CDR3 with reference TRBV2 and TRBJ2-3 gives the whole variable domain EPEVTQTPSHQVTQMGQEVILRCVPISNHLYFYWYRQILGQKVEFLVSFYNNEISEKSEIFDDQFSVERPDGSNFTLKIRSTKLEDSAMYFCAYSMGVLSDTQYFGPGTRLTVL.

This clone was detected only a few times. The chain is built from TRBV11-3 and TRBJ2-2; D is perhaps TRBD2 (6 bases). The CDR3 loop spans 15 amino acids. Germline CDR1 is SGHNT and CDR2 is YENEEA. V lost 1 base and J 3 bases, leaving 9 bases between the germline ends. The DNA of the CDR3 is TGTGCCAGCAGCTTAGTTTCGGGGGACACCGGGGAGCTGTTTTTT. It codes for CASSLVSGDTGELFF.

The CDR3 protein is CASSLGTGKNEQYF. The CDR3 DNA follows: TGTGCCAGCAGCTTGGGGACAGGGAAGAACGAGCAGTACTTC. This chain joins TRBV5-8 and TRBJ2-7, with TRBD1 matching 8 bases. In germline, CDR1 is SGHTS, CDR2 YDEGEE. The CDR3 has 14 amino acids. V was clipped by 0 bases and J by 5 bases; unmatched bases: 4.

This clone was detected only once. The chain combines TRBV5-4 with TRBJ2-3; 9 bases fit TRBD2. This CDR3 spans 15 amino acids. V shed 3 bases, J shed 5 bases, and the junction held 7 bases outside the gene matches. Germline-derived CDR1 and CDR2 are SGHNT and YYREEE (reference sequence). CDR3 nucleotide sequence: TGTGCCAGCAGCTACCGAGGCGGGGGGGTAGATACGCAGTATTTT. The encoded protein is CASSYRGGGVDTQYF.

This chain uses TRBV18 with TRBJ2-7; D perhaps matches TRBD1 (6 bases). The CDR3 has 12 residues. Trimming removed 4 bases from V and 6 bases from J, with 10 bases in between. The V gene's germline CDR1 is KGHSH and CDR2 LQKENI. The DNA of the CDR3 is TGTGCCAGCTCACTACAGGGAAGCGAGCAGTACTTC. It encodes CASSLQGSEQYF.

This chain connects TRBV5-4 to TRBJ2-7; D might be TRBD2 (6 bases). The CDR3 has 14 amino acids. The V end lost 4 bases, the J end lost 3 bases, and 14 bases lay between the germline ends. CDR1 is SGHNT, CDR2 YYREEE, per germline (reference sequence). CDR3 amino acids: CASSPGGVNYEQYF. The DNA for the CDR3 is TGTGCCAGCAGCCCGGGCGGGGTAAACTACGAGCAGTACTTC.

The V gene is TRBV5-4, the J gene TRBJ2-7, with a weak D call TRBD1 (6 bases). Germline CDR1 is SGHNT and CDR2 is YYREEE (reference sequence). CDR3 length: 15 amino acids. Trimming shortened V by 1 base and J by 4 bases, and 15 bases separated the two germline ends. The CDR3 DNA sequence: TGTGCCAGCAGCTTGCCGGGCCAGGGGAGTTACGAGCAGTACTTC. Translation gives CASSLPGQGSYEQYF.

J is TRBJ2-3 and V is TRBV7-6; 8 bases map to TRBD2. J lost 5 bases, V lost 5 bases, and 6 bases had no gene match. The germline V gene has CDR1 SGHVS and CDR2 FNYEAQ. This CDR3 has 14 residues. CDR3 sequence (DNA): TGTGCCAGCAGCCGAGGACTAGCTGGAGATACGCAGTATTTT. Its protein product is CASSRGLAGDTQYF.

The rearrangement joins TRBV5-1 to TRBJ1-6, with no clear D. Germline loops: CDR1 SGHRS, CDR2 YFSETQ. V was trimmed by 0 bases and J by 6 bases, leaving 13 bases between them. CDR3 length equals 16 residues. The CDR3 region is CASSLGFGAVNSPLHF. The CDR3 DNA is TGCGCCAGCAGCTTGGGGTTTGGAGCAGTTAATTCACCCCTCCACTTT.

The V gene is TRBV4-3, the J gene TRBJ1-2; tentative D call: TRBD1 (5 bases). CDR1 and CDR2 (germline): LGHNA, YSLEER. This CDR3 is 14 amino acids long. Between the trimmed V and J ends, which lost 4 bases and 3 bases, there was a span of 12 bases. The CDR3 reads CASSRRGVDYGYTF. CDR3 coding DNA: TGCGCCAGCAGCCGGCGAGGGGTGGACTATGGCTACACCTTC.

This clone has only a few counts. The gene calls are TRBV5-5 and TRBJ1-2; D possibly corresponds to TRBD1 (5 bases). The CDR3 has 15 amino acids. The V end lost 4 bases, the J end lost 4 bases, and 17 bases lay between the germline ends. Germline V lookup: CDR1 SGHKS, CDR2 YYEKEE (reference sequence). The CDR3 loop is CASSPALQGGYGYTF. In DNA form, the CDR3 reads TGTGCCAGCAGCCCGGCTCTTCAGGGAGGCTATGGCTACACCTTC.